A single T cell receptor beta chain is shown here with its context. The germline gives CDR1 SGHVS, CDR2 FQNEAQ. J lost 9 bases, V lost 5 bases, and 13 bases had no gene match. This CDR3 spans 15 amino acids. Some clones are missing from TCRdb's copy, which holds only in-frame ones; the method was immunoSEQ multiplex PCR. Of approximately 280,000 clones listed, around 88% are singletons. This specimen belongs to a study of blood T cell repertoires in COVID-19. At the level of the study: The samples span acute and convalescent COVID-19 from the United States, Italy and Spain.

Grouping used clinical history reported by participants in a survey and questionnaire. Material for sequencing was PBMCs or T cells enriched from blood (not recorded which). The receptor was derived from a woman in her thirties or forties who had recovered from COVID-19. This chain links TRBV7-8 with TRBJ1-3, with 7 positions matching TRBD1. The CDR3 loop is CASSTRQGPGSTIYF. CDR3 nucleotide sequence: TGTGCCAGCAGCACCCGACAGGGCCCTGGGAGCACCATATATTTT.